A single sample is the source of the 24 T cell receptor beta chains below, sequenced in a study of blood T cell repertoires in COVID-19. TCRdb's copy holds only in-frame clones and misses some; the assay was immunoSEQ multiplex PCR. The sample comprises about 300,000 clones, 70% to 90% of which are singletons, and around 6% rests with the top ten. The material sequenced was PBMCs or T cells enriched from blood (not recorded which). The source is a woman younger than 45 who had recovered from COVID-19.

This clone was observed a handful of times. V gene TRBV19 combines with J gene TRBJ1-1; D is undetermined. Germline V gives CDR1 LNHDA, CDR2 SQIVND (reference sequence). The CDR3 loop spans 15 amino acids. Trimming stripped 1 base from V and 7 bases from J, with 16 bases between. CDR3 residues: CASSIGPTSGSEAFF. CDR3 coding DNA: TGTGCCAGTAGTATAGGTCCTACGTCGGGGAGTGAAGCTTTCTTT. The full variable domain, with the rest looked up from reference TRBV19 and TRBJ1-1, is DGGITQSPKYLFRKEGQNVTLSCEQNLNHDAMYWYRQDPGQGLRLIYYSQIVNDFQKGDIAEGYSVSREKKESFPLTVTSAQKNPTAFYLCASSIGPTSGSEAFFGQGTRLTVV.

The rearrangement uses TRBV7-9 and TRBJ2-5; 9 bases line up with TRBD2. CDR3 length equals 16 residues. Per germline, CDR1 SEHNR and CDR2 FQNEAQ (reference sequence). V was pared by 5 bases and J by 2 bases, with 9 bases of the junction left unmatched. The CDR3 region has the DNA TGTGCCAGCAGCCCACCAGCGGGGGGCGTACAAGAGACCCAGTACTTC. This encodes CASSPPAGGVQETQYF.

This clone occurred a few times. The chain links TRBV9 to TRBJ2-7, with 7 bases matching TRBD1. V lost 3 bases, J lost 7 bases, and 16 bases stayed unmatched. Germline CDR1 and CDR2: SGDLS and YYNGEE. The CDR3 totals 16 residues. CDR3 loop: CASSAKQGTPLGEQYF. The CDR3 coding sequence is TGTGCCAGCAGCGCCAAACAGGGGACCCCATTGGGAGAGCAGTACTTC.

This chain uses TRBV2 with TRBJ2-1; 12 nucleotides agree with TRBD2. V shed 6 bases, J shed 0 bases, and the junction held 9 bases outside the gene matches. This CDR3 is 18 amino acids long. From germline, CDR1 is SNHLY and CDR2 FYNNEI. This chain's CDR3 is CASSLTSGGTSSYNEQFF. The CDR3 region has the DNA TGTGCCAGCAGCTTAACTAGCGGGGGGACAAGCTCCTACAATGAGCAGTTCTTC.

The genes are TRBV18 and TRBJ1-2; 9 bases agree with TRBD1. The CDR3 is 14 amino acids. Germline V CDR1 and CDR2: KGHSH, LQKENI. V lost 6 bases, J lost 2 bases, and 4 bases stayed unmatched. The CDR3 spells CASSPTGGNYGYTF. In DNA, the CDR3 is TGTGCCAGCTCGCCGACAGGGGGGAACTATGGCTACACCTTC. Based on the CDR3 plus reference TRBV18 and TRBJ1-2, the full variable domain is NAGVMQNPRHLVRRRGQEARLRCSPMKGHSHVYWYRQLPEEGLKFMVYLQKENIIDESGMPKERFSAEFPKEGPSILRIQQVVRGDSAAYFCASSPTGGNYGYTFGSGTRLTVV.

V and J are TRBV29-1 and TRBJ2-3; 7 bases align to TRBD1. The CDR3 length is 13 residues. V gave up 5 bases and J gave up 5 bases; unmatched junction bases: 7. Germline-derived CDR1 and CDR2 are SQVTM and ANQGSEA. CDR3 bases: TGCAGCGTTCGTAGGGGGCGCCTAGATACGCAGTATTTT. Amino acid sequence: CSVRRGRLDTQYF.

The chain couples TRBV27 to TRBJ1-5; 8 nucleotides line up with TRBD1. This CDR3 has 18 residues. J gave up 6 bases and V 5 bases, and 18 bases lay outside the gene matches. Germline loops: CDR1 MNHEY, CDR2 SMNVEV (reference sequence). The CDR3 spells CASSPIPRVTGESQPQHF. In DNA, the CDR3 is TGTGCCAGCAGTCCGATACCCCGGGTGACAGGGGAGTCTCAGCCCCAGCATTTT.

The chain recombines TRBV6-1 with TRBJ2-3; no clear D gene. The CDR3 runs to 13 residues. V lost 3 bases, J lost 4 bases, and 8 bases lay in between. Germline V gene sequence: CDR1 MNHNS, CDR2 SASEGT. The CDR3 here is CASSESSPDTQYF. CDR3 DNA sequence: TGTGCCAGCAGTGAGAGTAGCCCAGATACGCAGTATTTT.

The gene calls are TRBV27 and TRBJ1-1; D may be TRBD1 (6 bases). Trimming took 5 bases from V and 5 from J, leaving 12 bases between them. This CDR3 comprises 13 residues. The germline gives CDR1 MNHEY, CDR2 SMNVEV (reference sequence). The CDR3 DNA is TGTGCCAGCAGTATTAGGGGGGGGACTGAAGCTTTCTTT. This translates into CASSIRGGTEAFF.

V and J are TRBV6-1 and TRBJ2-7, with D maybe TRBD1 (5 bases). From germline, CDR1 is MNHNS and CDR2 SASEGT. The CDR3 loop spans 15 amino acids. The V end lost 2 bases, the J end lost 1 base, and 12 bases lay between the germline ends. The CDR3 reads CASSELGVGSYEQYF. As DNA, the CDR3 is TGTGCCAGCAGTGAATTAGGGGTTGGATCCTACGAGCAGTACTTC.

CDR3 in DNA: TGCGCCAGCAGCTCCCAGACAGGGGGCTTGGCTTTCTTT. Translation: CASSSQTGGLAFF. The chain links TRBV5-1 to TRBJ1-1; 10 bases match TRBD1. The V gene's germline CDR1 is SGHRS and CDR2 YFSETQ. The CDR3 runs 13 residues. The V gene end was trimmed by 3 bases and the J gene end by 11 bases; junction bases not matched to a gene: 7.

The chain recombines TRBV20-1 with TRBJ1-1; the D is unclear. The length of the CDR3 is 14 residues. V dropped 3 bases and J dropped 3 bases, with 14 bases sitting between them. CDR1 and CDR2 from the germline V gene are DFQATT and SNEGSKA (reference sequence). This CDR3 is CSASPPTAHTEAFF. In DNA, the CDR3 is TGCAGTGCTAGTCCCCCCACAGCACACACTGAAGCTTTCTTT.

Of note for this clone: Distinct nucleotide sequences in the sample also encode this CDR3. The chain uses TRBV2 and TRBJ1-5; D unresolved. V was clipped by 1 base and J by 1 base, with 11 bases between them. The germline V gene has CDR1 SNHLY and CDR2 FYNNEI. CDR3 length equals 16 residues. The CDR3 DNA sequence: TGTGCCAGCAGTGAAGGCGGCAGGAGGAGCAATCAGCCCCAGCATTTT. This codes for CASSEGGRRSNQPQHF.

This clone was recorded many times. The chain is built from TRBV3-1 (or the pseudogene TRBV3-2) and TRBJ2-7; D may be TRBD1 (6 bases). CDR1 and CDR2 from the germline V gene are LGHDT and YNNKEL (reference sequence). The ends were cut back, 0 bases at V and 3 bases at J, with 15 bases in the middle. The CDR3 sequence is 16 residues long. The CDR3 is CASSQEIAGQNYEQYF. Here the CDR3 DNA reads TGTGCCAGCAGCCAAGAAATCGCCGGACAGAACTACGAGCAGTACTTC.

With respect to this clone: The sample contains more than one DNA sequence encoding this CDR3. This rearrangement joins TRBV5-1 to TRBJ2-6, with TRBD1 matching over 8 bases. The junction had 7 bases not matched to a gene; V was cut back by 5 bases and J by 0 bases. This CDR3 spans 17 amino acids. From germline, CDR1 is SGHRS and CDR2 YFSETQ. The CDR3 sequence: CASSFGQGNSGANVLTF. In DNA, the CDR3 is TGCGCCAGCAGTTTTGGACAGGGCAACTCTGGGGCCAACGTCCTGACTTTC.

This chain joins TRBV5-1 and TRBJ2-3, with D perhaps TRBD1 (6 bases). With 2 bases removed from V and 2 bases from J, the gap between germline ends came to 12 bases. CDR1 and CDR2 (germline): SGHRS, YFSETQ. This CDR3 contains 15 residues. CDR3 nucleotides: TGCGCCAGCAGCTTAGCCGGGACACACACAGATACGCAGTATTTT. Protein product: CASSLAGTHTDTQYF. Supplemented by reference TRBV5-1 and TRBJ2-3, the full variable domain reads KAGVTQTPRYLIKTRGQQVTLSCSPISGHRSVSWYQQTPGQGLQFLFEYFSETQRNKGNFPGRFSGRQFSNSRSEMNVSTLELGDSALYLCASSLAGTHTDTQYFGPGTRLTVL.

V usage is TRBV19 and J usage is TRBJ1-3; weak D call: TRBD1 (5 bases). V lost 3 bases and J 4 bases, leaving 13 bases between the germline ends. The germline CDR1 and CDR2 sequences are LNHDA and SQIVND (reference sequence). The CDR3 runs to 15 residues. The DNA for the CDR3 is TGTGCCAGTAGTATTCCGCAGGGCATCGGAAACACCATATATTTT. Protein product: CASSIPQGIGNTIYF.

V gene TRBV19 combines with J gene TRBJ1-1; D possibly corresponds to TRBD1 (6 bases). The length of the CDR3 is 17 residues. Germline CDR1 reads LNHDA; CDR2 reads SQIVND (reference sequence). V was shortened by 4 bases and J by 7 bases, with 25 bases between the two germline ends. CDR3 nucleotides: TGTGCCAGTAGTAGTTTTGGGTTGTGGCAGGGGAACCTTGAAGCTTTCTTT. Its translation is CASSSFGLWQGNLEAFF. Together with reference TRBV19 and TRBJ1-1, the CDR3 gives the full variable domain: DGGITQSPKYLFRKEGQNVTLSCEQNLNHDAMYWYRQDPGQGLRLIYYSQIVNDFQKGDIAEGYSVSREKKESFPLTVTSAQKNPTAFYLCASSSFGLWQGNLEAFFGQGTRLTVV.

The genes are TRBV15 and TRBJ1-2; 7 bases match TRBD1. The CDR3 has 14 amino acids. V lost 0 bases to trimming and J lost 7 bases; unmatched junction nucleotides: 5. The germline V gene encodes CDR1 LNHNV and CDR2 YYDKDF (reference sequence). In DNA, the CDR3 is TGTGCCACCAGCAGAGACAGGGGGTTGAGTGGCTACACCTTC. It specifies CATSRDRGLSGYTF.

This clone was counted between two and nine times. V gene TRBV18 combines with J gene TRBJ1-1; D unclear. The CDR3 totals 15 residues. The ends were cut back, 3 bases at V and 2 bases at J, with 13 bases in the middle. Per germline, CDR1 KGHSH and CDR2 LQKENI. The CDR3 is CASSPNPQVNTEAFF. The CDR3 nucleotides read TGTGCCAGCTCACCCAACCCGCAGGTTAACACTGAAGCTTTCTTT.

The chain carries TRBV7-3 and TRBJ1-6, with D possibly matching TRBD1 (6 bases). The CDR3 is 13 residues long. Trimming removed 1 base from V and 15 bases from J, with 13 bases in between. Germline V gives CDR1 SGHTA, CDR2 FQGTGA. The DNA of the CDR3 is TGTGCCAGCAGCTTAAGCAACAGGGCTCGCCTCCACTTT. Translated, it gives CASSLSNRARLHF.

V is TRBV5-6 and J is TRBJ1-5, with D perhaps TRBD1 (5 bases). The CDR3 extends over 14 amino acids. Germline CDR1 SGHDT, CDR2 YYEEEE. V lost 1 base and J lost 1, with 6 bases in between. The CDR3 bases are TGTGCCAGCAGCTTGAAGGGGAGCAATCAGCCCCAGCATTTT. This sequence encodes CASSLKGSNQPQHF.

The chain uses TRBV2 and TRBJ2-1; 9 bases are a match to TRBD1. The CDR3 consists of 16 residues. The trim removed 2 bases at V and 6 bases at J, leaving 8 bases unmatched. Germline CDR1 is SNHLY and CDR2 is FYNNEI. CDR3 DNA sequence: TGTGCCAGCAGTGAAATTGGGACAGGGTATCTCAATGAGCAGTTCTTC. It encodes CASSEIGTGYLNEQFF.

This sequence joins TRBV5-1 and TRBJ2-2; 8 nucleotides align to TRBD1. Germline V gives CDR1 SGHRS, CDR2 YFSETQ. This CDR3 has 15 amino acids. The V and J ends lost 3 bases and 5 bases, in that order; junction bases with no gene match: 6. CDR3 sequence reads: CASSSGQGLTGELFF. The CDR3 region has the DNA TGCGCCAGCAGCTCTGGACAGGGCTTGACCGGGGAGCTGTTTTTT.